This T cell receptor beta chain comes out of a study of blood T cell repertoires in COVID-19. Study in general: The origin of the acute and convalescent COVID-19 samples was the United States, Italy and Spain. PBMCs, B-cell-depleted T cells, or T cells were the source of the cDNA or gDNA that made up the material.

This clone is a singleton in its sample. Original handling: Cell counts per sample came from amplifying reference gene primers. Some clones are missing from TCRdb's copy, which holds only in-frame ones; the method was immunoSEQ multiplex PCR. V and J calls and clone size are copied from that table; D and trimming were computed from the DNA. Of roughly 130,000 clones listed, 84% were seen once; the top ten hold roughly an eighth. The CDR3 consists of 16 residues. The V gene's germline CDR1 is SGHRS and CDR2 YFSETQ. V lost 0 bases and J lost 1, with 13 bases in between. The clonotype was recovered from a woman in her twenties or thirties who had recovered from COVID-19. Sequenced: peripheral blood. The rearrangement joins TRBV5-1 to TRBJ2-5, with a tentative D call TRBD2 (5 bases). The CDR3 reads CASSLDPGFPQETQYF. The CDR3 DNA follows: TGCGCCAGCAGCTTGGATCCGGGGTTCCCCCAAGAGACCCAGTACTTC.